This T cell receptor beta chain is drawn from a study of cytotoxic CD8 clonotypes in ibrutinib-treated CLL (TCRdb year 2021). Background on the whole study: The cohort had about a dozen relapsed/refractory and more than 14 treatment-naive patients; under 18 were IGHV unmutated. Partial responses were observed in 24 patients and complete responses in 2; after a median follow-up of around 68 months, remission was maintained in approximately 15 patients and progression was observed in 12. Response samples were taken after a median of roughly eleven months on treatment, ranging from roughly 6 to 36 months. An average of roughly 270,000 productive templates and 94,082 productive rearrangements was obtained per sample. Of the approximately 86 people in the trial, about two dozen had longitudinal samples available. Cryopreserved peripheral blood mononuclear cells were obtained before treatment, at response, and at either sustained remission or disease progression. Every remission and progressive disease sample was obtained while ibrutinib was still being received by the patients.

Each clonotype received, on average, around 9.6x coverage in deep resolution sequencing performed on a MiSeq, where the target depth lay between 1 in 1 million and 1 in 200,000 T cells. The immunoSEQ hsTCRB Kit was used to generate TCR beta libraries. The source study handled its data this way. Data were analyzed with ImmunoSEQ Data Assistant and ImmunoSEQ Analyzer, with V, D and J genes assigned per IMGT definitions. Clonality, with values ranging from 0 to 1, was calculated as one minus the normalized Shannon entropy of productive rearrangement frequencies. Only overrepresented clonotypes making up at least 0.05% of the repertoire of each patient were included in the public clonotype analysis. Some 13 age-matched healthy donor repertoires from immuneACCESS served as clonality controls. TCRdb's version of the immuneACCESS table is confined to in-frame rearrangements and falls short of the full clone set. An unresolved V gene accounts for under half of the shortfall where checked; the remainder is of unknown origin. Clone size and V and J calls were adopted from that table, with D and trimming inferred from the DNA. A total of about 29,000 clones appear in this sample, 76% of them only once. Together, the top ten hold 40% to 60% of the sample.

The CDR3 contains 17 residues, cysteine and phenylalanine counted. The kept DNA is CDR3 alone, 51 bases in frame from the first base. CDR1 and CDR2 (SGHRS, YFSETQ) derive from the germline V gene. The V and J ends are trimmed by 0 bases and 0 bases, leaving 15 bases between them. Around 1.8 micrograms of genomic DNA were extracted from cryopreserved PBMCs for TCR beta library preparation. Longitudinal blood samples from CLL patients receiving ibrutinib monotherapy were subjected to high-throughput TCR beta sequencing. The patients were enrolled in a single-center, open-label phase 2 trial of ibrutinib monotherapy. This clone has only a few counts. The clone's antigen remains unknown. No clone much larger than this one lies a single base away; base qualities are absent. Findings and caveats that apply to the study as a whole: Public clonotypes were rare and either shrank or stayed stable during treatment, and the rise in clonality at ibrutinib response reflected expansion of private clonotypes. At baseline, clonality was higher than in age-matched healthy donors and showed a strong correlation with circulating CD8+ T-cell counts. Sampling times were not matched between sustained-remission and progressing patients, and lymph node repertoires were not studied. An increase in clonality was observed at ibrutinib response, with clonality remaining stable during sustained remission and falling back toward baseline at progression.

The rearrangement joined TRBV5-1 to TRBJ1-2, with a tentative D gene TRBD1 over 6 matching bases. Source: PBMCs, taken after 36 months of ibrutinib treatment. The receptor was isolated from a human donor with chronic lymphocytic leukemia. The base sequence is TGCGCCAGCAGCTTGGTTCCGGGGGCCCTCTCTAACTATGGCTACACCTTC. It specifies CASSLVPGALSNYGYTF.